This T cell receptor (beta chain) came from a study of Ad26.COV2.S vaccination and SARS-CoV-2 variants. Overall study context: Dosing was one shot or two shots 56 days apart.

Stated treatment: around 19 received Ad26.COV2.S at low or high dose, single or two shots; five or six received placebo; per-sample allocation not given. On day 63 after the first injection, vaccine and placebo recipients gave samples. The individual, an adult aged 18-55 years, was a donor in Boston. Clones were sequenced by immunoSEQ multiplex PCR, and TCRdb holds only the in-frame ones, with some missing. In the table there are roughly 680,000 clones, about 90% of which are singletons. V shed 4 bases and J shed 3 bases, with 13 bases lying between them. Germline V gives CDR1 SGHKS, CDR2 YYEKEE (reference sequence). The CDR3 spans 15 residues.

This material consisted of peripheral blood, taken in a trial of Ad26.COV2.S vaccine versus placebo. V is TRBV5-5 and J is TRBJ1-4; D is unclear. The receptor was isolated from a person between 18 and 59 years old who received the Ad26.COV2.S COVID-19 vaccine or a placebo. The CDR3 DNA is TGTGCCAGCAGCCGCCCGGGGTCGGCTAATGAAAAACTGTTTTTT. Its translation is CASSRPGSANEKLFF.